This T cell receptor (beta chain) was recorded in a study of T cell responses to AZD1222 COVID-19 vaccine. As for this clone: The antigen is undetermined.

From germline, CDR1 is MNHEY and CDR2 SVGAGI. V lost 0 bases and J lost 4; bases outside the gene matches: 3. The CDR3 has 16 residues. General study points: Mostly white British, mostly female donors; authors suggested clonal diversity may be underestimated.

Repertoires were generated with immunoSEQ multiplex PCR, while TCRdb's copy carries only in-frame clones and drops some. The table has around 200,000 clones, about 91% seen once. This receptor was identified in an adult in good health. The chain links TRBV6-5 to TRBJ2-3, with 11 bases matching TRBD2. This material consisted of peripheral blood, taken on day 0 of AZD1222 vaccination. The CDR3 coding sequence is TGTGCCAGCAGTTACTCTAGCGGGAGGGCCGCAGATACGCAGTATTTT. This codes for CASSYSSGRAADTQYF.